Below, 22 T cell receptor beta chains from the same sample are listed, as sequenced in a study of cytomegalovirus exposure and HLA in healthy donors. The PCR had 60 Vbeta and 13 Jbeta primers. Libraries were prepared by immunoSEQ multiplex PCR; TCRdb keeps only in-frame clonotypes and omits some of them. The sample records under 200,000 clones, around three quarters being singletons. Sequenced input: PBMCs. These receptors were taken from a man aged 40-49 years in good health and CMV-seronegative.

The V call is TRBV9, the J call TRBJ2-7, with 7 bases aligning to TRBD2. With 7 bases clipped from V and 3 bases from J, the junction kept 4 bases outside the gene matches. This CDR3 is 12 amino acids long. Germline lookup yields CDR1 SGDLS and CDR2 YYNGEE. The CDR3 loop is CASGGLGYEQYF. CDR3 coding DNA: TGTGCCAGCGGTGGACTAGGCTACGAGCAGTACTTC.

This clone came up a few times. The chain links TRBV27 to TRBJ2-7; TRBD2 aligns across 10 bases. CDR1 is MNHEY and CDR2 is SMNVEV in the germline V gene (reference sequence). The CDR3 totals 17 residues. The trim removed 3 bases at V and 1 base at J, leaving 9 bases unmatched. The CDR3 DNA reads as TGTGCCAGCAGTTTTTCCCTAGCGGGAGTGGGGTCCTACGAGCAGTACTTC. It specifies CASSFSLAGVGSYEQYF.

The V call is TRBV15, the J call TRBJ1-1; 9 nucleotides line up with TRBD1. The CDR3 has 17 residues. The ends lost 1 base at V and 5 bases at J; junction bases unmatched: 11. Per the germline V gene, CDR1 is LNHNV and CDR2 is YYDKDF (reference sequence). CDR3 loop: CATSRGIRDREGTEAFF. Written as DNA, the CDR3 is TGTGCCACCAGCAGAGGGATCCGGGACAGGGAAGGTACTGAAGCTTTCTTT.

The CDR3 sequence: CASSAWDRGQEETQYF. DNA of the CDR3: TGTGCCAGCAGTGCTTGGGACAGGGGGCAGGAAGAGACCCAGTACTTC. This chain uses TRBV6-1 with TRBJ2-5; TRBD1 matches 12 bases. J lost 3 bases, V lost 4 bases, and 6 bases had no gene match. Germline CDR1 is MNHNS and CDR2 is SASEGT. This CDR3 spans 16 amino acids.

The J gene is TRBJ2-2, the V gene TRBV6-4; TRBD1 is a possible D gene (5 bases). CDR1 is MRHNA, CDR2 SNTAGT, per germline. Trimming stripped 3 bases from V and 5 bases from J, with 7 bases between. This CDR3 spans 13 amino acids. The CDR3 DNA follows: TGTGCCAGCAGTGAGGGGCGTACCGGGGAGCTGTTTTTT. Encoded protein: CASSEGRTGELFF.

V usage is TRBV4-3 and J usage is TRBJ1-1; 8 positions agree with TRBD1. CDR1 LGHNA and CDR2 YSLEER come from the germline V gene. CDR3 length equals 16 residues. The junction had 16 bases not matched to a gene; V was cut back by 7 bases and J by 6 bases. Here the CDR3 DNA reads TGCGCCAGCACCCCCACTTATTTAGGACAGGGCTCTGAAGCTTTCTTT. Protein: CASTPTYLGQGSEAFF.

The chain is built from TRBV29-1 and TRBJ2-3, with D possibly being TRBD2 (5 bases). CDR3 length: 13 residues. Looked up from germline, CDR1 is SQVTM and CDR2 is ANQGSEA. Trimming stripped 6 bases from V and 3 bases from J, with 13 bases between. Here the CDR3 DNA reads TGCAGCGTGACCCCAGCGGAAACAGATACGCAGTATTTT. Protein product: CSVTPAETDTQYF.

The CDR3 is CASSSDTGTAYGYTF. CDR3 DNA: TGTGCCAGCAGTTCTGACACGGGAACAGCCTATGGCTACACCTTC. The genes are TRBV6-5 and TRBJ1-2; D remains unclear. Per the germline V gene, CDR1 is MNHEY and CDR2 is SVGAGI. There are 15 residues in the CDR3. Trimming shortened V by 4 bases and J by 4 bases, and 16 bases separated the two germline ends.

The rearrangement uses TRBV5-1 and TRBJ1-4; D might be TRBD1 (6 bases). Germline values: CDR1 SGHRS, CDR2 YFSETQ. Trimming stripped 7 bases from V and 5 bases from J, with 12 bases between. This CDR3 is 13 amino acids long. The CDR3 is CASAGGNNEKLFF. The DNA for the CDR3 is TGCGCCAGCGCTGGGGGCAACAATGAAAAACTGTTTTTT.

The J gene is TRBJ2-7, the V gene TRBV7-9; D gene unclear. The CDR3 loop spans 12 amino acids. The germline CDR1 and CDR2 sequences are SEHNR and FQNEAQ (reference sequence). Trimming left V 5 bases short and J 4 bases short, with 9 bases between. CDR3 amino acids: CASSPTPYEQYF. DNA for the CDR3: TGTGCCAGCAGCCCAACTCCATACGAGCAGTACTTC.

The chain links TRBV29-1 to TRBJ2-5; the match to TRBD1 covers 7 bases. Germline V lookup: CDR1 SQVTM, CDR2 ANQGSEA. V shed 7 bases, J shed 3 bases, and the junction held 8 bases outside the gene matches. The length of the CDR3 is 13 residues. CDR3 sequence: CSAADRAKETQYF. In nucleotides, the CDR3 is TGCAGCGCTGCCGACAGGGCGAAAGAGACCCAGTACTTC.

The J gene is TRBJ1-2, the V gene TRBV15; TRBD1 is a possible D gene (6 bases). V gave up 5 bases and J gave up 1 base, with 8 bases separating them. Germline V gene lookup returns CDR1 LNHNV and CDR2 YYDKDF (reference sequence). This CDR3 region has 13 residues. CDR3 sequence (DNA): TGTGCCACCAGCGCAGGGGTTAACTATGGCTACACCTTC. As protein: CATSAGVNYGYTF.

The rearrangement joins TRBV7-6 to TRBJ2-5; 8 bases are shared with TRBD2. Germline V CDR1 and CDR2: SGHVS, FNYEAQ. Trimming took 2 bases from V and 7 from J; bases not matched to a gene: 12. CDR3 length: 16 amino acids. The CDR3 nucleotides read TGTGCCAGCAGCTTAAGGGTACGGGAGGGCCCGTTGACCCAGTACTTC. Translation: CASSLRVREGPLTQYF.

This sequence joins TRBV7-9 and TRBJ1-2; possible D gene TRBD1, 5 bases. Trimming removed 2 bases at V and 7 bases at J, with 14 bases between. Germline V CDR1 and CDR2: SEHNR, FQNEAQ (reference sequence). The CDR3 length is 14 residues. The CDR3 nucleotides read TGTGCCAGCAGCTTACTCACGGGTCAGGGTGGCTACACCTTC. This gives the protein CASSLLTGQGGYTF.

V is TRBV20-1 and J is TRBJ2-3; D might be TRBD2 (6 bases). V was shortened by 5 bases and J by 6 bases, with 9 bases between the two germline ends. Germline V gene sequence: CDR1 DFQATT, CDR2 SNEGSKA (reference sequence). The CDR3 extends over 11 amino acids. CDR3 sequence: CSAGRGDTQYF. The CDR3 region has the DNA TGCAGTGCTGGTCGGGGGGATACGCAGTATTTT.

This rearrangement joins TRBV19 to TRBJ1-2, with 8 bases identical to TRBD1. Trimming cost V 4 bases and J 6 bases; bases outside gene matches: 7. This CDR3 has 14 amino acids. Germline V CDR1 and CDR2: LNHDA, SQIVND (reference sequence). The CDR3, as DNA: TGTGCCAGTAGTACCCCAGGGGGCCCCAATGGCTACACCTTC. This gives the protein CASSTPGGPNGYTF. Variable domain in full (rest from reference TRBV19 and TRBJ1-2): DGGITQSPKYLFRKEGQNVTLSCEQNLNHDAMYWYRQDPGQGLRLIYYSQIVNDFQKGDIAEGYSVSREKKESFPLTVTSAQKNPTAFYLCASSTPGGPNGYTFGSGTRLTVV.

The V call is TRBV19, the J call TRBJ2-7; TRBD2 matches at 15 bases. The ends lost 6 bases at V and 3 bases at J; junction bases unmatched: 0. Germline V gene data show CDR1 as LNHDA and CDR2 as SQIVND (reference sequence). This CDR3 has 14 residues. The CDR3 protein is CASRGLAGGYEQYF. The CDR3 nucleotides read TGTGCCAGTAGGGGACTAGCGGGGGGCTACGAGCAGTACTTC.

V and J are TRBV27 and TRBJ2-3; D might be TRBD2 (6 bases). This CDR3 region has 15 residues. V was clipped by 5 bases and J by 3 bases, with 15 bases between them. CDR1 MNHEY and CDR2 SMNVEV come from the germline V gene (reference sequence). CDR3 DNA sequence: TGTGCCAGCAGTCCCTTTGGGGGAGGTACAGATACGCAGTATTTT. Protein sequence: CASSPFGGGTDTQYF.

The J gene is TRBJ1-3, the V gene TRBV9; D gene ambiguous. This CDR3 has 14 amino acids. Trimming shortened V by 6 bases and J by 8 bases, and 18 bases separated the two germline ends. The germline V gene has CDR1 SGDLS and CDR2 YYNGEE. The CDR3 DNA is TGTGCCAGCAAGGACGGACTTGGGCGGGACACCATATATTTT. It codes for CASKDGLGRDTIYF.

This chain links TRBV7-9 with TRBJ1-4; the D is unclear. This CDR3 is 13 amino acids long. Germline lookup yields CDR1 SEHNR and CDR2 FQNEAQ (reference sequence). Trimming cost V 5 bases and J 5 bases, with 9 bases left between them. CDR3 protein: CASSQRRNEKLFF. In DNA, the CDR3 is TGTGCCAGCAGCCAGCGACGCAATGAAAAACTGTTTTTT.

The J gene is TRBJ1-1, the V gene TRBV27, with D possibly matching TRBD1 (6 bases). CDR1 is MNHEY and CDR2 is SMNVEV in the germline V gene (reference sequence). The ends were cut back, 6 bases at V and 5 bases at J, with 19 bases in the middle. The CDR3 sequence is 15 residues long. CDR3 protein: CASSRGGALNTEAFF. The CDR3 DNA reads TGTGCCAGCAGCCGAGGGGGGGCGTTAAATACTGAAGCTTTCTTT.

This clone was counted a single time. This sample includes further DNA sequences coding for the same CDR3. V and J are TRBV6-1 and TRBJ1-2, with D tentatively TRBD1 (5 bases). The V end lost 1 base, the J end lost 3 bases, and 15 bases lay between the germline ends. Germline V lookup: CDR1 MNHNS, CDR2 SASEGT. This CDR3 spans 16 amino acids. Here the CDR3 reads CASSEGSGGGYYGYTF. Written as DNA, the CDR3 is TGTGCCAGCAGTGAAGGAAGTGGGGGGGGATACTATGGCTACACCTTC.